The present T cell receptor beta chain was sequenced within a study of PD-1 blockade in classical Hodgkin lymphoma. Between the trimmed V and J ends, which lost 2 bases and 0 bases, there was a span of 11 bases. There are 15 residues in the CDR3. Germline assignment: CDR1 SNHLY and CDR2 FYNNEI. The assay was immunoSEQ multiplex PCR, and TCRdb's table has in-frame clones only and misses some. This sample has about 15,000 clones; 75% to 95% occur once, and the top ten carry around 7%. The time point here: newly diagnosed, previously untreated cHL patient sample. The rearrangement links TRBV2 to TRBJ2-7; D possibly corresponds to TRBD1 (5 bases). The source material was peripheral blood mononuclear cells (PBMCs). The TCR sequence derives from a human donor with classical Hodgkin lymphoma. CDR3 sequence reads: CASSEQGWVSYEQYF. The CDR3 bases are TGTGCCAGCAGTGAACAGGGCTGGGTCTCCTACGAGCAGTACTTC. Full variable domain (rest looked up from reference TRBV2 and TRBJ2-7): EPEVTQTPSHQVTQMGQEVILRCVPISNHLYFYWYRQILGQKVEFLVSFYNNEISEKSEIFDDQFSVERPDGSNFTLKIRSTKLEDSAMYFCASSEQGWVSYEQYFGPGTRLTVT.